This T cell receptor beta chain was found in a study of CD8 T cells in Susac syndrome (dated by TCRdb to between 2019 and 2020). In terms of the full investigation: The study used repertoire sequencing to test whether antigen drove CD8+ T cell activation and differentiation in Susac syndrome. Here is what the overall study found, with its caveats: The study acknowledged that relatively few individuals were included in the TCR sequencing and HLA analysis.

RNA was extracted using the RNeasy kit, and about 0.45 to 1 microgram was reverse transcribed with random hexamers. The immunoSEQ multiplex PCR assay, which covers 54 Vbeta and 13 Jbeta segments, was used to amplify TCR beta CDR3 regions. To correct PCR amplification bias, a synthetic template baseline was used for both primer optimization and computational correction. Per the original workflow: Reads were annotated to V, D and J genes according to IMGT and were analyzed with immunoSEQ Analyzer, with only productive sequences retained. Clonality was computed as one minus Shannon entropy normalized by log2 of the number of productive unique sequences. For each patient and control, public and private clones were evaluated among the 100 most prevalent clones. Clones were defined as Susac-specific if absent from the healthy and MS cohorts, from some 1,000 published viral clones and from other ImmuneACCESS disease sequences. Using fastp at Q25 and MiXCR, TCRdb reprocessed the public reads and kept productive beta chains. Entries are consolidated by CDR3 protein sequence, retaining the most common genes and DNA. What appears here as the V and J calls and clone size reflects TCRdb's work, not the paper's. Within this sample are some 180,000 distinct CDR3 sequences, with approximately 95% of them counted one time only. Approximately 0.098% of the sample rests with the top ten.

Concerning this clonotype itself: Its antigen is not yet known. Base qualities are not at hand, and no much larger clone is one base apart.

Peripheral blood CD8+ and CD4+ T cells from healthy donors, Susac syndrome patients and multiple sclerosis patients were profiled using high-throughput TCR beta sequencing. Healthy donors were age- and sex-matched controls. Bulk CD8+ and CD4+ T cells were purified by magnetic negative isolation, while CD8+ TEMRA cells were enriched using FACS. Blood was drawn into EDTA tubes, processed within 24 hours, and PBMCs were isolated by density gradient centrifugation. PBMCs intended for TCR sequencing were cryopreserved in liquid nitrogen and thawed later in a water bath at 37 degrees C. Purity of sorted or isolated CD4+, CD8+ and CD8+ TEMRA cells was at least 90%. Based on the germline V gene, the CDR1 and CDR2 sequences are MDHEN and SYDVKM. Including cysteine and phenylalanine, the CDR3 has 14 amino acids. CDR3 DNA is the only sequence kept; it has 42 bases, read in frame from the first base. The trim is 4 bases for V and 5 bases for J, with a gap of 14 bases between the germline ends.

The sequenced material came from CD4+ T cells from PBMCs. This receptor was identified in a human donor in good health. Here the chain combines TRBV28 and TRBJ2-5; possibly the D gene is TRBD2, per 6 matching bases. The DNA sequence is as follows: TGTGCCAGCAGTTCCCCTCCGGCGGGGGAGACCCAGTACTTC. This gives the protein CASSSPPAGETQYF.